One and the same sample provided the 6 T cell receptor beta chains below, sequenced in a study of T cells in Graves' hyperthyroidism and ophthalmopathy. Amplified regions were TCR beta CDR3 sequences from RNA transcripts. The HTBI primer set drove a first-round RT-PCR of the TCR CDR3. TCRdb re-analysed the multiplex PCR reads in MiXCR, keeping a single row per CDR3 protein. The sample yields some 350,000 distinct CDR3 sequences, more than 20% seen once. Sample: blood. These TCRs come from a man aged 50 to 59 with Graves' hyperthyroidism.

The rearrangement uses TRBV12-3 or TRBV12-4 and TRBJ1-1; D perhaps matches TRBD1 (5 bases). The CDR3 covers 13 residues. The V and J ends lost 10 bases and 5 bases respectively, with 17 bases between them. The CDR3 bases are TGTGCCACCCTGCATCAGCAGGGTACTGAAGCTTTCTTT. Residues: CATLHQQGTEAFF.

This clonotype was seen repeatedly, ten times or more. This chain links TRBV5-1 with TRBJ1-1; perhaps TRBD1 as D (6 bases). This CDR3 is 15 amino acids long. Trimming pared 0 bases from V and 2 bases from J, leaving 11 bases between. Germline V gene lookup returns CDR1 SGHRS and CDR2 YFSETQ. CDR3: CASSLATGVNTEAFF. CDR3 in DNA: TGCGCCAGCAGCTTGGCGACAGGAGTTAACACTGAAGCTTTCTTT.

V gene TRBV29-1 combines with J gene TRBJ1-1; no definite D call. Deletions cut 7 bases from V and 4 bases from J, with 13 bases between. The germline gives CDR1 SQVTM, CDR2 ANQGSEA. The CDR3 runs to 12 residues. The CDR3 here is CSARPGFTEAFF. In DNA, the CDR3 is TGCAGCGCCCGCCCCGGGTTCACTGAAGCTTTCTTT.

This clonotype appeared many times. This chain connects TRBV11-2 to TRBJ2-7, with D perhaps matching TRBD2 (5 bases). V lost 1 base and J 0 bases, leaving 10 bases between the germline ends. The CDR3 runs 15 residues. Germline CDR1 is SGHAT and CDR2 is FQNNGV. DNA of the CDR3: TGTGCCAGCAGCTTAGCAATGGGGAGCTCCTACGAGCAGTACTTC. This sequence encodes CASSLAMGSSYEQYF.

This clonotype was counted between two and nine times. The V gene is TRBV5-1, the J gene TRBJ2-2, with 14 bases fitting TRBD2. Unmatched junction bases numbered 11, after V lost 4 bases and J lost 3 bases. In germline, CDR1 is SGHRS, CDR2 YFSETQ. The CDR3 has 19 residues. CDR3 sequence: CASSLLGLAGAGDTGELFF. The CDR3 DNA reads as TGCGCCAGCAGCCTCCTGGGACTAGCGGGAGCGGGGGACACCGGGGAGCTGTTTTTT.

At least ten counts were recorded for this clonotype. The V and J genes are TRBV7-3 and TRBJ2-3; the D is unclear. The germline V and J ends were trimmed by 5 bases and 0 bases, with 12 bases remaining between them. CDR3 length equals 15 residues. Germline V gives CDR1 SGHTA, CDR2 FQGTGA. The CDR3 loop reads CASSVSGLSTDTQYF. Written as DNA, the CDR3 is TGTGCCAGCAGCGTATCAGGTCTAAGCACAGATACGCAGTATTTT.